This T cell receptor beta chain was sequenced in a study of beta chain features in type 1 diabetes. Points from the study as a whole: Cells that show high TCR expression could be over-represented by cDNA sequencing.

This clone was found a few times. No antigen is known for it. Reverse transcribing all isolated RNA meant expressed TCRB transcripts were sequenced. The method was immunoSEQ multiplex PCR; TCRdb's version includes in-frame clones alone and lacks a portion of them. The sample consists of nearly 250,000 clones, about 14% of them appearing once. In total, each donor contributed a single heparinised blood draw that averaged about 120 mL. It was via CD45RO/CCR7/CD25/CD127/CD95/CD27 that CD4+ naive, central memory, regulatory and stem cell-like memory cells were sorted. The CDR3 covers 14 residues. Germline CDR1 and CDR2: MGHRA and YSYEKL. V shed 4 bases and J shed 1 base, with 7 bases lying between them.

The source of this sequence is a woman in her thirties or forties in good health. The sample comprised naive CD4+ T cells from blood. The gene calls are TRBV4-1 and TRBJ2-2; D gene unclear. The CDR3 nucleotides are TGCGCCAGCAGCCGCCAGGAGAACACCGGGGAGCTGTTTTTT. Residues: CASSRQENTGELFF.